The source of this TCR beta chain is a study of neurological immune-mediated disorders. This clonotype was seen repeatedly, ten times or more. MiXCR, applied by TCRdb to the 5' RACE reads, yields one record per CDR3 protein. Of fewer than 50,000 distinct CDR3 sequences in the sample, 11% were seen once. Trimming removed 3 bases at V and 7 bases at J, with 15 bases between. The germline gives CDR1 ENHRY, CDR2 SYGVKD. The CDR3 length is 15 residues. Specified time point: technical triplicate 1. The rearrangement links TRBV10-3 to TRBJ1-4; no clear D gene. The origin of this receptor is a man in his fifties or sixties with HTLV-1-associated myelopathy (HAM/TSP). Sequencing was done on a sample of PBMCs. CDR3 amino acids: CAISEAGQGIEKLFF. The CDR3 nucleotides are TGTGCCATCAGTGAAGCGGGCCAAGGTATTGAAAAACTGTTTTTT.